Below are 6 T cell receptor beta chains sequenced from a single sample in a study of regulatory T cells in long-lasting Graves disease. Assembly of TCR beta libraries relied on iRepertoire HTBI primers together with Arm-PCR of CDR3 regions. Using its own MiXCR run on the multiplex PCR reads, TCRdb lists one record per CDR3 protein. The table lists 350,000 to 450,000 distinct CDR3 sequences, just under 15% of them singletons. Time point reported: newly diagnosed GD, antithyroid drugs for less than 3 months. PBMC-derived RNA was used for the TCR library. These data were also reused for a study on T cells in Graves' hyperthyroidism and ophthalmopathy.

The sequences come from peripheral blood mononuclear cells (PBMCs), collected at new diagnosis, from a patient treated with antithyroid drugs. The receptor set was obtained from a woman aged 25 to 39 with Graves disease.

CDR3 in DNA: TGCGCCAGCAGCCCACCGGGACTAGTCATCCACGAGCAGTACTTC. Its translation: CASSPPGLVIHEQYF. The V call is TRBV5-1, the J call TRBJ2-7; 8 nucleotides line up with TRBD2. This CDR3 has 15 amino acids. V was clipped by 4 bases and J by 5 bases; unmatched bases: 11. Germline values: CDR1 SGHRS, CDR2 YFSETQ. Using reference TRBV5-1 and TRBJ2-7 for the parts outside the CDR3, the full variable domain is KAGVTQTPRYLIKTRGQQVTLSCSPISGHRSVSWYQQTPGQGLQFLFEYFSETQRNKGNFPGRFSGRQFSNSRSEMNVSTLELGDSALYLCASSPPGLVIHEQYFGPGTRLTVT.

This clonotype has a count of ten or more. The chain joins TRBV12-3 or TRBV12-4 to TRBJ2-1; D is possibly TRBD2 (5 bases). The germline V and J ends were trimmed by 7 bases and 13 bases, with 20 bases remaining between them. The CDR3 has 13 amino acids. The CDR3 spells CASTSSGNSAQFF. The CDR3 coding sequence is TGTGCCAGCACCTCTTCCGGGAACAGCGCCCAGTTCTTC.

As regards this clonotype: One end of the junction is discordant with germline, which a read error may explain. In DNA form, the CDR3 reads TGTGCCAGCAGCACCGGACTTAGCGGGAGGGCAGACACGCAGTATTTT. This translates into CASSTGLSGRADTQYF. The J gene is TRBJ2-3, the V gene TRBV7-8; TRBD2 aligns across 11 bases. This CDR3 contains 16 residues. Germline lookup yields CDR1 SGHVS and CDR2 FQNEAQ.

A remark on this clonotype: An end of the junction does not agree with germline; a read error may underlie this. The V and J genes are TRBV2 and TRBJ1-4; D call uncertain. CDR1 and CDR2 (germline): SNHLY, FYNNEI. The CDR3 covers 13 residues. The CDR3 sequence is CASRPTPNEKLSF. CDR3 DNA: TGTGCCAGCAGGCCGACACCTAATGAAAAACTGTCTTTT.

Worth noting for this clonotype: A much larger clone sits a single nucleotide away, making a read error possible. The V gene is TRBV7-9, the J gene TRBJ2-1; tentative D call: TRBD1 (6 bases). Germline lookup yields CDR1 SEHNR and CDR2 FQNEAQ (reference sequence). The CDR3 sequence is 11 residues long. For the CDR3, the DNA is TGTGCCAGCCCTAGGGGGAATGGGCAGTTCTTC. Translating gives CASPRGNGQFF.

This clonotype was seen only a few times. V is TRBV5-1 and J is TRBJ2-5, with TRBD1 as a possible D gene (8 bases). The CDR3 runs 13 residues. The V gene lost 5 bases and the J gene lost 5 bases, with 13 bases spanning the gap. The germline V gene encodes CDR1 SGHRS and CDR2 YFSETQ. The CDR3 sequence is CASRQGGEETQYF. The CDR3 nucleotides are TGCGCCAGCAGACAGGGGGGGGAGGAGACCCAGTACTTC.